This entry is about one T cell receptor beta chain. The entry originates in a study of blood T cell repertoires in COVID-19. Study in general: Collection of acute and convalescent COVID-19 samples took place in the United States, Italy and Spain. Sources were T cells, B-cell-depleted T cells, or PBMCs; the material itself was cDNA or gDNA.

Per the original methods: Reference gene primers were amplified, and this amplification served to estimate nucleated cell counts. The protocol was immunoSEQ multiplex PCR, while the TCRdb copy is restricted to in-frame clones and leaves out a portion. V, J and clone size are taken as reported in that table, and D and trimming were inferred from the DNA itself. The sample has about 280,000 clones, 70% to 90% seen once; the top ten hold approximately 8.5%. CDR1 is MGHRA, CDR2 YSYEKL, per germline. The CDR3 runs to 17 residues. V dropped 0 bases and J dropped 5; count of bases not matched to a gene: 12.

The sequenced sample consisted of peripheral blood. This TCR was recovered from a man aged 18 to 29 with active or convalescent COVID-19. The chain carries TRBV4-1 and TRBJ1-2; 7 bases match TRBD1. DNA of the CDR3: TGCGCCAGCAGCCAAGACCTTTTAAGGGGGCGCGGTTATGGCTACACCTTC. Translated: CASSQDLLRGRGYGYTF.